This passage covers 3 T cell receptor beta chains from one sample sequenced in a study of beta chain features in type 1 diabetes. Expressed TCRB transcripts were sequenced, since all the RNA that had been isolated was reverse transcribed. Profiling relied on immunoSEQ multiplex PCR, and the TCRdb table lists in-frame clones only, not all of them. The sample has a few hundred thousand clones; about 12% are singletons. The sequencing sample was made of naive CD4+ T cells from blood. The receptor set was obtained from a man aged 18 to 29 in good health.

V is TRBV30 and J is TRBJ1-5, with 7 bases matching TRBD1. The germline CDR1 and CDR2 sequences are GTSNPN and SVGIG (reference sequence). The CDR3 contains 13 residues. J was trimmed by 3 bases and V by 4 bases; bases with no gene match: 3. CDR3 sequence (DNA): TGTGCCTGGAACAGGGGACCCAATCAGCCCCAGCATTTT. It is translated as CAWNRGPNQPQHF.

As for this clone: Other DNA sequences in this specimen translate into the identical CDR3. This chain connects TRBV30 to TRBJ2-1, with D perhaps matching TRBD1 (6 bases). Between the trimmed V and J ends, which lost 0 bases and 0 bases, there was a span of 6 bases. The germline gives CDR1 GTSNPN, CDR2 SVGIG (reference sequence). CDR3 size: 14 residues. The CDR3 sequence: CAWSVGGSYNEQFF. In nucleotides, the CDR3 is TGTGCCTGGAGTGTAGGGGGCTCCTACAATGAGCAGTTCTTC.

The rearrangement uses TRBV7-2 and TRBJ1-4; D perhaps matches TRBD1 (5 bases). The CDR3 has 15 amino acids. Germline loops: CDR1 SGHTA, CDR2 FQGNSA. V was clipped by 1 base and J by 7 bases, with 13 bases between them. The CDR3 DNA reads as TGTGCCAGCAGCTTAGGAGCGGGGGGAGGTGAAAAACTGTTTTTT. It translates to CASSLGAGGGEKLFF.